This TCR beta chain is drawn from a study of T cell responses to AZD1222 COVID-19 vaccine. Points from the study as a whole: Repertoire sampling was restricted to post-peak T cell response timepoints. At baseline, just a handful of AZD1222 recipients tested seropositive. The breadth and depth of Spike-specific TCRs increased once two AZD1222 doses had been given. White British ancestry dominated among donors, who included more females, and clonal diversity was possibly underestimated.

With respect to this clone: No antigen is known for it.

Germline V CDR1 and CDR2: MDHEN, SYDVKM. V lost 8 bases to trimming and J lost 12 bases, with 14 bases between them. The CDR3 runs 12 residues. Using immunoSEQ multiplex PCR, the repertoire was profiled, and TCRdb retains in-frame clones only, with some absent. The sample lists about 270,000 clones; almost 95% were seen once. Sequenced material: peripheral blood, taken 28 days after the second AZD1222 dose. The source is an adult who received the AZD1222 COVID-19 vaccine. The gene calls are TRBV28 and TRBJ1-6, with unresolved D. Written as DNA, the CDR3 is TGTGCCAGCTGCCCGGTGGGCCAACCCCTCCACTTT. This encodes CASCPVGQPLHF.